This is a list of T cell receptor beta chains from one sample in a study of Graves' ophthalmopathy and Graves' hyperthyroidism. TCRdb independently ran MiXCR on the multiplex PCR reads; one entry per CDR3 protein. Among approximately 160,000 distinct CDR3 sequences, 39% were seen once, and the ten largest hold around 8.9%. Source material: peripheral blood. All receptors come from a man aged 25 to 40 with Graves' ophthalmopathy. The CDR3 runs from the conserved cysteine through the conserved F or W. A D gene is named only where the DNA matches it firmly. Size is stated for part of the rows, as once, few or many counts, or as a class when the clone is expanded.

J,size,D,V,CDR3,DNA
TRBJ2-5,many,TRBD2,TRBV20-1,CSARDGLAQETQYF,TGCAGTGCTAGAGATGGACTAGCGCAAGAGACCCAGTACTTC
TRBJ2-7,many,-,TRBV5-1,CASSSGSSYEQYF,TGTGCCAGCAGCTCCGGGAGCTCCTACGAGCAGTACTTC
TRBJ2-7,-,TRBD1,TRBV6-1,CASSTPTGVQAYEQYF,TGTGCCAGCAGTACCCCCACAGGGGTTCAGGCCTACGAGCAGTACTTC
TRBJ2-7,-,-,TRBV12-3/TRBV12-4,CASSLGQPTTMQYF,TGTGCCAGCAGTTTAGGGCAGCCGACTACGATGCAGTACTTC
TRBJ1-3,many,TRBD1,TRBV6-1,CASSEVPGQGNTIYF,TGTGCCAGCAGTGAAGTTCCGGGACAGGGAAACACCATATATTTT
TRBJ2-5,once,-,TRBV20-1,CSASGITAIGETQYF,TGCAGTGCTAGCGGTATTACCGCCATCGGAGAGACCCAGTACTTC
TRBJ2-5,-,TRBD1,TRBV30,CAWTGTGFATQYF,TGTGCCTGGACCGGGACAGGGTTCGCGACCCAGTACTTC
TRBJ1-5,many,TRBD1,TRBV28,CASSFVGTQGRPQHF,TGTGCCAGCAGTTTTGTGGGAACACAGGGGCGGCCCCAGCATTTT
TRBJ2-7,-,TRBD1,TRBV11-2,CASSLVVAGGDEQYF,TGTGCCAGCAGCTTAGTGGTGGCAGGGGGCGACGAGCAGTACTTC
TRBJ2-2,many,TRBD1,TRBV19,CASSIRGTGINTGELFF,TGTGCCAGTAGTATAAGAGGGACAGGTATCAACACCGGGGAGCTGTTTTTT
TRBJ2-7,many,TRBD2,TRBV6-2/TRBV6-3,CASSYGTSGYGQYF,TGTGCCAGCAGTTACGGGACTAGCGGGTACGGGCAGTACTTC
TRBJ1-5,many,-,TRBV20-1,CSAPATTGDQPQHF,TGCAGTGCTCCCGCGACAACGGGGGATCAGCCCCAGCATTTT
TRBJ1-1,-,TRBD1,TRBV6-1,CAVQGVTEAFF,TGTGCCGTCCAGGGGGTCACTGAAGCTTTCTTT
TRBJ1-1,many,TRBD1,TRBV7-9,CASSPTGGTEAFF,TGTGCCAGCAGTCCTACAGGGGGCACTGAAGCTTTCTTT
TRBJ1-2,many,TRBD1,TRBV28,CASSPTGGADYGYTF,TGTGCCAGCAGCCCGACAGGGGGCGCTGACTATGGCTACACCTTC
TRBJ1-5,-,-,TRBV28,CASSLSGPRQLISNQPQHF,TGTGCCAGCAGTTTATCCGGGCCTCGTCAACTGATTAGCAATCAGCCCCAGCATTTT
TRBJ1-2,many,-,TRBV11-3,CASSLGIPYGYTF,TGTGCCAGCAGCTTAGGGATACCCTATGGCTACACCTTC
TRBJ2-7,-,TRBD1,TRBV10-3,CAISDQGTGRDEQYF,TGTGCCATCAGTGACCAAGGGACAGGGAGGGACGAGCAGTACTTC
TRBJ2-7,many,-,TRBV10-3,CAISESLSYEQYF,TGTGCCATCAGTGAATCCCTCTCCTACGAGCAGTACTTC
TRBJ2-2,many,TRBD1,TRBV27,CASSQPTGAGELFF,TGTGCCAGCAGTCAACCCACAGGGGCCGGGGAGCTGTTTTTT
TRBJ2-5,many,TRBD1,TRBV7-2,CASSYRDRDYGETQYF,TGTGCCAGCAGCTACCGGGACAGGGATTATGGAGAGACCCAGTACTTC
TRBJ2-2,many,-,TRBV6-1,CASSQPNTGELFF,TGTGCCAGCAGCCAGCCTAACACCGGGGAGCTGTTTTTT
TRBJ2-5,many,-,TRBV24-1,CATSEAPPKETQYF,TGTGCCACCAGTGAAGCCCCTCCCAAAGAGACCCAGTACTTC
TRBJ1-1,once,-,TRBV12-3/TRBV12-4,CASSIHRVNTEAFF,TGTGCCAGCAGCATACACAGGGTGAACACTGAAGCTTTCTTT
TRBJ1-2,-,-,TRBV15,CATSRSQEGSAGYTF,TGTGCCACCAGCAGATCCCAAGAGGGTTCGGCTGGCTACACCTTC
TRBJ1-1,-,TRBD1,TRBV6-1,CASSDRGFTEAFF,TGTGCCAGCAGCGACAGGGGTTTCACTGAAGCTTTCTTT
TRBJ2-7,many,-,TRBV7-2,CASSPPGRYYEQYF,TGTGCCAGCAGCCCGCCCGGACGTTACTACGAGCAGTACTTC
TRBJ1-2,-,-,TRBV11-1,CASSFTGKRTDYGYTF,TGTGCCAGCAGCTTTACGGGGAAGAGGACGGACTATGGCTACACCTTC
TRBJ1-6,many,-,TRBV19,CARGDFQSSYNSPLHF,TGTGCCAGAGGGGACTTCCAAAGCTCCTATAATTCACCCCTCCACTTT
TRBJ1-2,-,-,TRBV12-3/TRBV12-4,CAIRTGGSNYGYTF,TGTGCCATTCGGACGGGGGGATCTAACTATGGCTACACCTTC
TRBJ1-1,-,-,TRBV6-2/TRBV6-3,CASSYTFLAFF,TGTGCCAGCAGTTACACTTTCCTAGCTTTCTTT
TRBJ2-7,many,-,TRBV6-1,CASSPATNEQYF,TGTGCCAGCAGCCCCGCTACCAACGAGCAGTACTTC
TRBJ2-5,-,-,TRBV7-8,CASSGRPGETQYF,TGTGCCAGCAGCGGACGGCCTGGGGAGACCCAGTACTTC
TRBJ2-7,-,TRBD1,TRBV25-1,CASSGGPRDSHDEQYF,TGTGCCAGCAGTGGCGGCCCCCGGGACAGTCATGACGAGCAGTACTTC
TRBJ2-5,-,-,TRBV28,CASRLTGIRQGETQYF,TGTGCCAGCAGGTTGACAGGAATTCGCCAAGGAGAGACCCAGTACTTC
TRBJ1-6,many,-,TRBV4-3,CASSQGRGNYSPLHF,TGCGCCAGCAGCCAAGGAAGAGGGAACTACTCACCCCTCCACTTT
TRBJ2-5,many,-,TRBV5-6,CASSPEDKETQYF,TGTGCCAGCAGCCCGGAGGATAAAGAGACCCAGTACTTC
TRBJ1-2,few,-,TRBV6-2/TRBV6-3,CASRTTGTAHGYTF,TGTGCCAGCAGGACTACTGGGACCGCTCATGGCTACACCTTC